These 23 T cell receptor beta chains came from one sample sequenced in a study of CD8 T cells in Susac syndrome. With random hexamers, reverse transcription was performed on about 0.45 to 1 ug of RNA. TCRdb used MiXCR to reprocess the immunoSEQ multiplex PCR reads, holding one entry per CDR3 protein. The sample yields about 130,000 distinct CDR3 sequences, roughly 96% seen once. Input material: CD4+ T cells from PBMCs. The receptors stem from a human donor in good health.

V usage is TRBV27 and J usage is TRBJ1-5; perhaps TRBD1 as D (5 bases). The CDR3 spans 13 residues. V lost 5 bases and J 8 bases, leaving 13 bases between the germline ends. CDR1 MNHEY and CDR2 SMNVEV come from the germline V gene (reference sequence). CDR3 sequence reads: CASSTQGSEPQHF. In nucleotides, the CDR3 is TGTGCCAGCAGTACGCAGGGTTCTGAGCCCCAGCATTTT.

The gene calls are TRBV28 and TRBJ2-5, with D hard to call. V was clipped by 3 bases and J by 1 base, with 6 bases between them. The germline V gene has CDR1 MDHEN and CDR2 SYDVKM. The CDR3 has 13 amino acids. The CDR3 nucleotides are TGTGCCAGCAGTTTCATGAGCCAAGAGACCCAGTACTTC. Its translation is CASSFMSQETQYF.

The rearrangement joins TRBV29-1 to TRBJ2-7, with D perhaps TRBD1 or TRBD2 (5 bases each). Trimming cost V 6 bases and J 3 bases, with 6 bases left between them. The germline V gene has CDR1 SQVTM and CDR2 ANQGSEA. The CDR3 has 10 residues. The CDR3 loop is CSVGDYEQYF. The CDR3 DNA is TGCAGCGTGGGGGACTACGAGCAGTACTTC.

The chain links TRBV2 to TRBJ2-3; tentatively, D is TRBD2 (5 bases). The CDR3 runs to 13 residues. Germline CDR1 SNHLY, CDR2 FYNNEI. The ends were cut back, 7 bases at V and 0 bases at J, with 8 bases in the middle. The CDR3 DNA reads as TGTGCCAGCAAGGCGGGTAGCACAGATACGCAGTATTTT. This encodes CASKAGSTDTQYF.

The rearrangement joins TRBV12-3 or TRBV12-4 to TRBJ2-3; TRBD1 might be the D (6 bases). V gave up 5 bases and J gave up 3 bases, with 15 bases separating them. The CDR3 consists of 15 residues. The CDR3 is CASSPQGSRTDTQYF. CDR3 nucleotide sequence: TGTGCCAGCAGTCCACAGGGAAGTCGGACAGATACGCAGTATTTT.

This clonotype was found once. The rearrangement uses TRBV5-6 and TRBJ1-1; D gene unclear. Germline V gene sequence: CDR1 SGHDT, CDR2 YYEEEE. The CDR3 sequence is 14 residues long. V gave up 4 bases and J gave up 3 bases, with 13 bases separating them. The CDR3, as DNA: TGTGCCAGCAGCCTGAGACTGAGGGACACTGAAGCTTTCTTT. It specifies CASSLRLRDTEAFF.

This chain connects TRBV5-1 to TRBJ2-2; TRBD1 is a possible D gene (5 bases). The CDR3 consists of 15 residues. V was pared by 0 bases and J by 4 bases, with 10 bases between. Germline V CDR1 and CDR2: SGHRS, YFSETQ. As DNA, the CDR3 is TGCGCCAGCAGCTTGGACCCCAGGGTCACCGGGGAGCTGTTTTTT. Its protein is CASSLDPRVTGELFF.

The chain joins TRBV7-2 to TRBJ1-4, with 11 positions matching TRBD1. Trimming cost V 5 bases and J 2 bases; bases outside gene matches: 7. In germline, CDR1 is SGHTA, CDR2 FQGNSA. This CDR3 comprises 17 residues. The DNA of the CDR3 is TGTGCCAGCAGCCCCGGGACAGGGGGTAGGACTAATGAAAAACTGTTTTTT. Its protein is CASSPGTGGRTNEKLFF. The whole variable domain, remainder taken from reference TRBV7-2 and TRBJ1-4, is GAGVSQSPSNKVTEKGKDVELRCDPISGHTALYWYRQSLGQGLEFLIYFQGNSAPDKSGLPSDRFSAERTGGSVSTLTIQRTQQEDSAVYLCASSPGTGGRTNEKLFFGSGTQLSVL.

This clonotype came up once. V is TRBV5-4 and J is TRBJ2-2; tentative D call: TRBD2 (6 bases). Trimming stripped 4 bases from V and 7 bases from J, with 14 bases between. CDR3 length: 14 residues. The germline gives CDR1 SGHNT, CDR2 YYREEE (reference sequence). CDR3 protein: CASSAASVGGELFF. The CDR3 DNA sequence: TGTGCCAGCAGCGCAGCTAGCGTTGGCGGGGAGCTGTTTTTT.

This chain connects TRBV27 to TRBJ2-2; no clear D. The CDR3 has 15 amino acids. With 9 bases removed from V and 0 bases from J, the gap between germline ends came to 14 bases. Germline V lookup: CDR1 MNHEY, CDR2 SMNVEV (reference sequence). As DNA, the CDR3 is TGTGCCAGACGACCCCGAAGACCGAACACCGGGGAGCTGTTTTTT. Protein sequence: CARRPRRPNTGELFF.

This rearrangement joins TRBV28 to TRBJ2-7; the match to TRBD2 covers 11 bases. This CDR3 spans 14 amino acids. J gave up 6 bases and V 8 bases, and 9 bases lay outside the gene matches. Germline lookup yields CDR1 MDHEN and CDR2 SYDVKM. The CDR3 loop reads CASSPGLAEFEQYF. In nucleotides, the CDR3 is TGTGCCAGCTCCCCGGGACTAGCGGAGTTCGAGCAGTACTTC.

The chain has TRBV12-3 or TRBV12-4 and TRBJ2-7; tentatively, D is TRBD1 or TRBD2 (5 bases each). The V gene lost 7 bases and the J gene lost 0 bases, with 16 bases spanning the gap. The CDR3 extends over 15 amino acids. The CDR3 DNA reads TGTGCCAGCACCCCCGAGAGGGGCCACTCCTACGAGCAGTACTTC. It encodes CASTPERGHSYEQYF.

This clonotype was seen a single time. This chain links TRBV7-6 with TRBJ2-2; perhaps TRBD2 as D (7 bases). This CDR3 comprises 14 residues. V was trimmed by 8 bases and J by 5 bases, leaving 15 bases between them. Germline V CDR1 and CDR2: SGHVS, FNYEAQ. Here the CDR3 DNA reads TGTGCCAGCCGGGGGCCGGGAGGAACCGGGGAGCTGTTTTTT. Protein product: CASRGPGGTGELFF.

The gene calls are TRBV20-1 and TRBJ2-5, with 9 bases aligning to TRBD2. CDR1 DFQATT and CDR2 SNEGSKA come from the germline V gene (reference sequence). The CDR3 spans 16 residues. The V and J ends lost 0 bases and 5 bases, in that order; junction bases with no gene match: 10. In DNA form, the CDR3 reads TGCAGTGCTAGAGATTGGGGTAGCGGGAGAGGGGAGACCCAGTACTTC. This encodes CSARDWGSGRGETQYF.

The CDR3 DNA is TGTGCCAGCACCGAGGACCGATACCAAGCCAAAAACATTCAGTACTTC. It is translated as CASTEDRYQAKNIQYF. V is TRBV12-3 or TRBV12-4 and J is TRBJ2-4; D gene unclear. The CDR3 spans 16 residues. Trimming removed 7 bases at V and 0 bases at J, with 16 bases between.

The V gene is TRBV2, the J gene TRBJ1-1; no clear D. CDR1 is SNHLY and CDR2 is FYNNEI in the germline V gene. The V and J ends lost 1 base and 5 bases respectively, with 5 bases between them. The CDR3 spans 12 residues. CDR3 sequence reads: CASSEGWTEAFF. In DNA, the CDR3 is TGTGCCAGCAGTGAAGGGTGGACTGAAGCTTTCTTT. The complete variable domain, with remaining parts taken from reference TRBV2 and TRBJ1-1, reads EPEVTQTPSHQVTQMGQEVILRCVPISNHLYFYWYRQILGQKVEFLVSFYNNEISEKSEIFDDQFSVERPDGSNFTLKIRSTKLEDSAMYFCASSEGWTEAFFGQGTRLTVV.

As DNA, the CDR3 is TGTGCCAGCACCCCCACCCAGGGGCCCTACGAGCAGTACTTC. Encoded protein: CASTPTQGPYEQYF. The V call is TRBV12-3 or TRBV12-4, the J call TRBJ2-7, with D perhaps matching TRBD1 (6 bases). Trimming stripped 7 bases from V and 2 bases from J, with 15 bases between. The CDR3 spans 14 residues.

The rearrangement joins TRBV18 to TRBJ2-1, with TRBD2 matching over 9 bases. The length of the CDR3 is 13 residues. Germline lookup yields CDR1 KGHSH and CDR2 LQKENI. Unmatched junction bases numbered 2, after V lost 3 bases and J lost 8 bases. CDR3 sequence reads: CASSPGLADEQFF. Written as DNA, the CDR3 is TGTGCCAGCTCACCGGGACTAGCCGATGAGCAGTTCTTC.

The chain has TRBV5-4 and TRBJ2-3; 7 nucleotides agree with TRBD2. From germline, CDR1 is SGHNT and CDR2 YYREEE (reference sequence). V gave up 4 bases and J gave up 4 bases; unmatched junction bases: 12. The CDR3 sequence is 16 residues long. The CDR3 protein is CASSRGLLEGADTQYF. In DNA form, the CDR3 reads TGTGCCAGCAGCAGGGGACTACTCGAAGGCGCAGATACGCAGTATTTT.

The rearrangement links TRBV27 to TRBJ2-2; TRBD2 matches at 14 bases. The germline V gene encodes CDR1 MNHEY and CDR2 SMNVEV (reference sequence). The CDR3 is 16 residues long. Trimming took 5 bases from V and 6 from J; bases not matched to a gene: 5. The CDR3 loop is CASSARLAGGPGELFF. The CDR3 region has the DNA TGTGCCAGCAGTGCCAGACTAGCGGGAGGGCCCGGGGAGCTGTTTTTT.

The table lists this clonotype with a count of one. The rearrangement joins TRBV30 to TRBJ2-2; D unresolved. Germline CDR1 GTSNPN, CDR2 SVGIG (reference sequence). The CDR3 spans 13 residues. V was pared by 2 bases and J by 5 bases, with 9 bases between. Here the CDR3 reads CAWSIAPTGELFF. CDR3 in DNA: TGTGCCTGGAGTATCGCGCCTACCGGGGAGCTGTTTTTT.

V usage is TRBV2 and J usage is TRBJ2-5; no definite D call. The CDR3 length is 13 residues. CDR1 and CDR2 (germline): SNHLY, FYNNEI. V dropped 6 bases and J dropped 4 bases, with 12 bases sitting between them. This CDR3 reads CASRSPGVETQYF. In nucleotides, the CDR3 is TGTGCCAGCAGGAGCCCAGGCGTAGAGACCCAGTACTTC.

The rearrangement links TRBV7-9 to TRBJ2-7; D uncertain. CDR3 length equals 13 residues. Trimming removed 5 bases from V and 2 bases from J, with 10 bases in between. Germline V lookup: CDR1 SEHNR, CDR2 FQNEAQ (reference sequence). The DNA for the CDR3 is TGTGCCAGCAGCACCAGCGTCACCTACGAGCAGTACTTC. Translated: CASSTSVTYEQYF. The entire variable domain, with the rest obtained from reference TRBV7-9 and TRBJ2-7, is as follows: DTGVSQNPRHKITKRGQNVTFRCDPISEHNRLYWYRQTLGQGPEFLTYFQNEAQLEKSRLLSDRFSAERPKGSFSTLEIQRTEQGDSAMYLCASSTSVTYEQYFGPGTRLTVT.